This T cell receptor (beta chain) stems from a study of T cell responses to AZD1222 COVID-19 vaccine. Germline CDR1 PRHDT, CDR2 FYEKMQ (reference sequence). There are 15 residues in the CDR3. With 5 bases clipped from V and 1 base from J, the junction kept 4 bases outside the gene matches. Generated by immunoSEQ multiplex PCR, the TCRdb table keeps only in-frame clones and is missing some. The table shows 150,000 to 200,000 clones, with 75% to 90% occurring only once. The source material was peripheral blood, sampled on day 0 of AZD1222 vaccination. This clonotype originated in an adult in good health. The chain has TRBV13 and TRBJ2-2; 7 nucleotides align to TRBD1. The CDR3 DNA sequence: TGTGCCAGCAGCATAAGACAGGGGAACACCGGGGAGCTGTTTTTT. Protein sequence: CASSIRQGNTGELFF.